This T cell receptor (beta chain) was recovered during a study of cytomegalovirus exposure and HLA in healthy donors. Across the study: Earlier results showed roughly 120 million unique TCR beta sequences derived from approximately 180 million T cells. Genotyping showed about 80% of almost 400 donors falling in the Caucasian-associated ancestry cluster.

Concerning this clone itself: Its cognate antigen is unknown.

Study outcomes and limitations: Follow-up analysis seemed to connect common viral pathogens with several of the most significant clusters identified. Data from an earlier analysis indicated that most TCR beta V segments were productive either about 87% or about 30% of the time.

Primers for the PCR totalled 60 Vbeta and 13 Jbeta. The assay was immunoSEQ multiplex PCR, and TCRdb's table has in-frame clones only and misses some. The sample holds around 120,000 clones, around 71% seen once. V lost 8 bases and J lost 4, with 9 bases in between. Per the germline V gene, CDR1 is SNHLY and CDR2 is FYNNEI. CDR3 length equals 12 residues. This sequence originates from a woman in her sixties or seventies in good health and CMV-seropositive. Sequencing input: PBMCs. The J gene is TRBJ2-1, the V gene TRBV2, with D perhaps TRBD2 (6 bases). Here the CDR3 reads CASWGEYNEQFF. The CDR3, as DNA: TGTGCCAGCTGGGGGGAATACAATGAGCAGTTCTTC.